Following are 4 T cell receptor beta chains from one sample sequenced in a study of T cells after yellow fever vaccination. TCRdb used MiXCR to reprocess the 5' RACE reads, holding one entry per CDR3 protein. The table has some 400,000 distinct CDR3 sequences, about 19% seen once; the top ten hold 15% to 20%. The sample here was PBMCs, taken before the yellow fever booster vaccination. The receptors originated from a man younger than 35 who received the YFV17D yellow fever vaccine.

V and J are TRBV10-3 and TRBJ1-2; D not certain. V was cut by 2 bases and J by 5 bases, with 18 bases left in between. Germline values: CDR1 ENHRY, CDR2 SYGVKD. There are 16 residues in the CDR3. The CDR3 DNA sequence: TGTGCCATCAGTGAGAAGGGAATAATGTTGTGGTATGGCTACACCTTC. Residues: CAISEKGIMLWYGYTF.

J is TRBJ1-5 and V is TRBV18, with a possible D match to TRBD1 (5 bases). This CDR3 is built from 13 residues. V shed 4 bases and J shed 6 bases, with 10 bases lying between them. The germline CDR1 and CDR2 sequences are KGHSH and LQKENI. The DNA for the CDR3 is TGTGCCAGCTCACTAGACAGATTTCAGCCCCAGCATTTT. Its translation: CASSLDRFQPQHF.

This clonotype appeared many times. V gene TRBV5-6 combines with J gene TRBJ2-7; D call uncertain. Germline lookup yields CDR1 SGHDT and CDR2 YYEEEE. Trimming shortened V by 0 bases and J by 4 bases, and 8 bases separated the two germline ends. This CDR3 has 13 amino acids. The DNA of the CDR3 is TGTGCCAGCAGCTTGGGGCTGGATTACGAGCAGTACGTC. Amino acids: CASSLGLDYEQYV.

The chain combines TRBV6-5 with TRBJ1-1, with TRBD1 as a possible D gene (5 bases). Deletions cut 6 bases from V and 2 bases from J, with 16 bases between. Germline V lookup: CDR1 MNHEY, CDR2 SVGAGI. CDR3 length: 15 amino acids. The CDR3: CASSRYGTGNTEAFF. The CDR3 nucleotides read TGTGCCAGCAGCCGTTACGGGACGGGCAACACTGAAGCTTTCTTT.